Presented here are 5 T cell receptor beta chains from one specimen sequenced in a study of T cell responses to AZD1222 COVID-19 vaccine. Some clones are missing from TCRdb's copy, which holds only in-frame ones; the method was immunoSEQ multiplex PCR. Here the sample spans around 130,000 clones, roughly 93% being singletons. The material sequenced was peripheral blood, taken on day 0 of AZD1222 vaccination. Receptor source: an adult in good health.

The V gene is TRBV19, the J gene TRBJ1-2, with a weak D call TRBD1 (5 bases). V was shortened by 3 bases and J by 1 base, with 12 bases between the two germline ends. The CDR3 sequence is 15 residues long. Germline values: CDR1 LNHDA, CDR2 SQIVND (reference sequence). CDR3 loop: CASSIDSGLNYGYTF. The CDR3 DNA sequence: TGTGCCAGTAGTATCGATTCGGGACTTAACTATGGCTACACCTTC.

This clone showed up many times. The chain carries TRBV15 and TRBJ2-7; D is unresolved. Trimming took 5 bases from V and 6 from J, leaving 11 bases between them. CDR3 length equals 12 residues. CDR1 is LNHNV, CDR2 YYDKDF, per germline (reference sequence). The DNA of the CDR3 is TGTGCCACCAGCGCCTTAGGACGCGAGCAGTACTTC. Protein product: CATSALGREQYF.

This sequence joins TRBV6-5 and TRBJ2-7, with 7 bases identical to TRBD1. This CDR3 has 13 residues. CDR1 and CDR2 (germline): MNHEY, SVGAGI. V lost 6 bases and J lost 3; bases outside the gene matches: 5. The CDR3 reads CASRGTDNYEQYF. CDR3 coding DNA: TGTGCCAGCAGGGGGACAGACAACTACGAGCAGTACTTC.

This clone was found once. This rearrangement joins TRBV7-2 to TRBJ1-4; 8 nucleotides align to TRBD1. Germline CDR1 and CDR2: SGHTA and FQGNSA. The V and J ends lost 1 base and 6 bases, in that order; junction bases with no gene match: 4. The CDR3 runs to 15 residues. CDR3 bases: TGTGCCAGCAGCTTAGGATTGACAGGGGATGAAAAACTGTTTTTT. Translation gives CASSLGLTGDEKLFF. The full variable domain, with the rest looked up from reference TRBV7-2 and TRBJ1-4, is GAGVSQSPSNKVTEKGKDVELRCDPISGHTALYWYRQSLGQGLEFLIYFQGNSAPDKSGLPSDRFSAERTGGSVSTLTIQRTQQEDSAVYLCASSLGLTGDEKLFFGSGTQLSVL.

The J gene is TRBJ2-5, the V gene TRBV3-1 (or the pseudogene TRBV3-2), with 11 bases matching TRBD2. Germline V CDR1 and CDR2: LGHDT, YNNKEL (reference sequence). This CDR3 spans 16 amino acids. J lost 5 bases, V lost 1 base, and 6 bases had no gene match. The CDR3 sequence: CASSQGAGTSGETQYF. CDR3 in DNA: TGTGCCAGCAGCCAAGGGGCCGGGACTAGCGGTGAGACCCAGTACTTC.